This TCR beta chain is drawn from a study of STAT3 mutations in large granular lymphocyte leukemia. The study's findings and limits: In T-cell large granular lymphocyte leukemia, about half of patients showed multiple immunodominant subclonotypes. In some patients, a small highly pathogenic clone possibly went undetected.

Data came from immunoSEQ multiplex PCR; TCRdb stores just in-frame clones and leaves some out. The table shows under 7,000 clones, with around 74% occurring only once. The ends were cut back, 7 bases at V and 2 bases at J, with 14 bases in the middle. CDR1 is MDHEN, CDR2 SYDVKM, per germline. This CDR3 has 14 residues. As to this clone: The antigen remains undetermined.

The genes are TRBV28 and TRBJ1-1, with D uncertain. The sample consisted of peripheral blood mononuclear cells. The clonotype originates from a man in his forties or fifties with T-cell large granular lymphocyte leukemia. Some clones in this sample may be carry-over from other donors' samples. The CDR3 region has the DNA TGTGCCAGCATGATCGGAGGGCCCAACACTGAAGCTTTCTTT. Protein product: CASMIGGPNTEAFF.